This record concerns one T cell receptor beta chain sequence. Its matching antigen is unknown. This record comes from a study of blood T cells in healthy people across ages. General study results and limits: Conclusively comparing naive with antigen-experienced cells was impossible with unsorted PBMCs. Whereas aged donors had fewer naive CD4+ cells, long-lived donors had more of them and higher diversity.

Peripheral blood, roughly 9.3 milliliters per donor, was collected. Primers used in a second PCR of about 7 to 12 cycles were a sample-barcoded 5' primer and a J-beta primer mix. TCRdb re-called the 5' RACE reads through MiXCR, storing one row per CDR3 protein. The top ten clones hold under 4.5% of a sample with fewer than 650,000 distinct CDR3 sequences, about a quarter of them seen once. Germline CDR1 is SGHKS and CDR2 is YYEKEE (reference sequence). V was cut by 4 bases and J by 6 bases, with 7 bases left in between. This CDR3 has 12 amino acids. These records were also assigned to another study, of T cells of mothers and their children.

Material for sequencing was blood. This receptor was identified in a boy under 10 years old in good health. V usage is TRBV5-5 and J usage is TRBJ1-4, with D hard to call. CDR3 region: CASSVVDEKLFF. DNA for the CDR3: TGTGCCAGCAGCGTAGTAGATGAAAAACTGTTTTTT.